This TCR beta chain was retrieved from a study of beta chain features in type 1 diabetes. Study information: On cell yields, gender and age, patients and healthy donors were similar. Examination of sorted cells across all samples involved about 100,000,000 cells. Study observations and caveats: Compared with healthy donors, patients appeared to share more similar naive, central memory and regulatory TCRB repertoires.

As concerns this clone: Antigen unknown.

The isolated RNA, all of it, was reverse transcribed, so expressed TCRB transcripts were what got sequenced. Method: immunoSEQ multiplex PCR; TCRdb's copy keeps in-frame clones and lacks some. The sample lists hundreds of thousands of clones, roughly an eighth occurring once. CDR1 is MDHEN and CDR2 is SYDVKM in the germline V gene. The CDR3 contains 15 residues. V shed 5 bases and J 8 bases; nucleotides not matched to a gene: 8. This TCR was sampled from a man younger than 35 in good health. The V gene is TRBV28, the J gene TRBJ2-1; TRBD2 agrees at 11 bases. The sequenced sample was naive CD4+ T cells from blood. This CDR3 reads CASSRSGGAFDEQFF. The CDR3 nucleotides read TGTGCCAGCAGTCGTAGCGGGGGGGCTTTCGATGAGCAGTTCTTC.